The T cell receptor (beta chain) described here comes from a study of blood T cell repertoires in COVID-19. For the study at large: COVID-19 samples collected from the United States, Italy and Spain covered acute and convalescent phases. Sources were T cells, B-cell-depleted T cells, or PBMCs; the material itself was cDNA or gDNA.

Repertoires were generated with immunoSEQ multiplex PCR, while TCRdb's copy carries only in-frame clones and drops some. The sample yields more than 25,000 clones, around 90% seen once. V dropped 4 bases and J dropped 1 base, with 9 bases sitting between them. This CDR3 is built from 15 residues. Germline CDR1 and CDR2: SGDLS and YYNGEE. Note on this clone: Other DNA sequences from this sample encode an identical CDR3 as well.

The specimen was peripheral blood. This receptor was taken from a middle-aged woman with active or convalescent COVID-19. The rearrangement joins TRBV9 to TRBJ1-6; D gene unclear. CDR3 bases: TGTGCCAGCAGCCCCCCCGGTTCCTATAATTCACCCCTCCACTTT. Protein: CASSPPGSYNSPLHF.